The table lists the clone carrying this T cell receptor beta chain with many counts. No antigen is known for it. The junction differs from germline at one of its ends, possibly a read error. The CDR3 is 12 residues long. From germline, CDR1 is WSHSY and CDR2 SAAADI. The sample is drawn from a study of regulatory T cells in long-lasting Graves disease. Study-wide results and limits: Persistent disease was associated with favored TRBV28 usage and with favored use of TRBJ1-2 and TRBJ2-5.

The time point here: persistent/refractory GD, antithyroid drugs over 5 years with positive TRAb. RNA extracted from PBMCs served as the sequencing template. Under American Thyroid Association guidelines, Graves' disease was diagnosed. Arm-PCR with iRepertoire HTBI primers amplified the CDR3 regions for these TCR beta libraries. In the source study's methods: Identification yielded around 58 TRBV and 14 TRBJ segments across samples. One entry per CDR3 protein, called by TCRdb with MiXCR from the multiplex PCR reads. The V and J calls were determined by TCRdb, not by the authors. The repertoire holds 650,000 to 850,000 distinct CDR3 sequences, 25% to 35% seen once, with 35% to 55% in the top ten.

This specimen was peripheral blood mononuclear cells (PBMCs), taken when the disease was refractory, from a patient treated with antithyroid drugs. This TCR came from a female donor with Graves disease. J is TRBJ2-5 and V is TRBV10-2; D is unresolved. CDR3 bases: TGTGCCAGCAGCTTGTACCAAGAGACCCAGTACTTC. Residues: CASSLYQETQYF.